This record concerns one T cell receptor beta chain sequence. The antigen is undetermined. The entry originates in a study of cytomegalovirus exposure and HLA in healthy donors. Across the whole study: Among about 179 million T cells, an earlier analysis found about 100 million unique TCR beta sequences.

Study observations and caveats: Earlier analysis found most TCR beta V segments productive about 90% or about 30% of the time.

The V segment lost 2 bases and the J segment 5 bases; nucleotides outside the gene matches: 9. Looked up from germline, CDR1 is SGHRS and CDR2 is YFSETQ. The CDR3 is 16 residues long. The PCR was carried out with 60 Vbeta primers and 13 Jbeta primers. Using immunoSEQ multiplex PCR, the repertoire was profiled, and TCRdb retains in-frame clones only, with some absent. The table has approximately 150,000 clones, approximately 78% seen once. This receptor was identified in a man between 18 and 35 years old in good health and CMV-seropositive. This chain connects TRBV5-1 to TRBJ2-1; 8 bases map to TRBD2. The sequenced sample was PBMCs. As DNA, the CDR3 is TGCGCCAGCAGCTTCGCGGGACTAGAAATGAACAATGAGCAGTTCTTC. Its translation: CASSFAGLEMNNEQFF.